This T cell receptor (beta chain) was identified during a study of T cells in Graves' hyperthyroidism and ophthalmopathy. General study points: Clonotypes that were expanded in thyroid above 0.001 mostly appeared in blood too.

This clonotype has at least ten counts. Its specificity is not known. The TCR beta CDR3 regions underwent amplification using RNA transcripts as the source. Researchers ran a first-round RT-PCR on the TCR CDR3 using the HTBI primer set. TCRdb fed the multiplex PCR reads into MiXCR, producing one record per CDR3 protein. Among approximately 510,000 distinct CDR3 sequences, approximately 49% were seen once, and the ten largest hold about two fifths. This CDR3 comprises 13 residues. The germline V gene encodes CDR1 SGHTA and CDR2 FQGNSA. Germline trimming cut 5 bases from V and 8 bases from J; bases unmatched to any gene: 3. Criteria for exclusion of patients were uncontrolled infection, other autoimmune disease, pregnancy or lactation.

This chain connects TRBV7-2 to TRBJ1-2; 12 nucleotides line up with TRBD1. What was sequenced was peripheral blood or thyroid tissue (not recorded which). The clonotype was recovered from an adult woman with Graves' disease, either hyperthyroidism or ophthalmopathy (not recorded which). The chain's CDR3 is CASSLGTGGGYTF. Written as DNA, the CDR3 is TGTGCCAGCAGCCTCGGGACAGGGGGCGGCTACACCTTC.